This T cell receptor (beta chain) was profiled in a study of regulatory T cells in long-lasting Graves disease. A remark on this clonotype: Its specificity is not known.

For TCR beta, libraries came from iRepertoire HTBI primers and Arm-PCR of CDR3 regions. Original handling: From all samples, identification returned 12 to 15 TRBJ and around 62 TRBV segments. TCRdb used MiXCR to reprocess the multiplex PCR reads, holding one entry per CDR3 protein. These V and J calls are TCRdb output, not the study's own analysis. The repertoire has 350,000 to 500,000 distinct CDR3 sequences, 16% of them found once; the top ten carry around 10%. Noted time point: newly diagnosed GD, antithyroid drugs for less than 3 months. After RNA was extracted from PBMCs, the TCR library was made from it. Graves' disease diagnoses followed American Thyroid Association guidelines. Study-wide findings and caveats: Public clonotype sharing was higher in persistent than newly diagnosed patients.

These records were also assigned to another study, of T cells in Graves' hyperthyroidism and ophthalmopathy.

The sequenced sample was peripheral blood mononuclear cells (PBMCs), obtained at new diagnosis, from a patient treated with antithyroid drugs. The sequence was collected from a woman aged 25 to 39 with Graves disease.

The CDR3 sequence is CASSLGLAGISSYEQYF. CDR3 coding DNA: TGCGCCAGCAGCTTGGGTCTCGCGGGGATAAGCTCCTACGAGCAGTACTTC. The J gene is TRBJ2-7, the V gene TRBV5-1, with TRBD2 as a possible D gene (6 bases). Trimming removed 0 bases at V and 0 bases at J, with 16 bases between. Germline CDR1 SGHRS, CDR2 YFSETQ. The CDR3 runs 17 residues.